A selection of T cell receptor beta chains follows, all from one sample in a study of spatial heterogeneity in lung cancer. TCRdb processed the 5' RACE reads anew with MiXCR; each CDR3 protein has one entry. The profile covers about 28,000 distinct CDR3 sequences, with around 7.5% appearing a single time and 24% taken by the ten largest. The sample was lung tumor tissue, taken at surgery. The receptors derive from a male donor with early-stage non-small cell lung cancer. The CDR3 runs from the conserved cysteine through the conserved F or W. D genes are given only for firm matches. A row's size may be missing; if present it is once, few, many or a size class.

clone_size j_call v_call d_call cdr3_aa cdr3_nt
few TRBJ1-5 TRBV27 NA CASSPRPGNQPQHF TGTGCCAGCAGCCCTAGACCGGGCAATCAGCCCCAGCATTTT
NA TRBJ2-3 TRBV7-2 NA CASSLRSLTDTQYF TGTGCCAGCAGCTTAAGGTCGCTGACAGATACGCAGTATTTT
many TRBJ2-3 TRBV2 NA CASSAALRTDTQYF TGTGCCAGCAGCGCTGCCTTAAGGACAGATACGCAGTATTTT
many TRBJ1-4 TRBV9 TRBD1 CASSLRQGPNEKLFF TGTGCCAGCAGCTTACGACAGGGCCCTAATGAAAAACTGTTTTTT
NA TRBJ2-7 TRBV2 TRBD1 CASSTTGVGQYF TGTGCCAGCAGTACTACAGGGGTAGGGCAGTACTTC
many TRBJ2-7 TRBV19 TRBD1 CASSTRDRDLYEQYF TGTGCCAGTAGTACCCGGGACAGGGACCTCTACGAGCAGTACTTC
few TRBJ2-5 TRBV29-1 NA CSVFDFQETQYF TGCAGCGTTTTCGACTTTCAAGAGACCCAGTACTTC
medium-sized TRBJ1-1 TRBV10-3 NA CAISETGTEAFF TGTGCCATCAGTGAAACCGGGACTGAAGCTTTCTTT
many TRBJ2-7 TRBV20-1 NA CSASQLLWYEQYF TGCAGTGCTAGTCAGCTACTCTGGTACGAGCAGTACTTC
NA TRBJ2-5 TRBV28 NA CASSLFRGKSQETQYF TGTGCCAGCAGTTTATTCCGTGGAAAATCCCAAGAGACCCAGTACTTC
many TRBJ1-4 TRBV7-2 NA CASGGREKLFF TGTGCCAGCGGGGGGCGCGAAAAACTGTTTTTT
NA TRBJ2-2 TRBV5-1 TRBD1 CASSPHRDSTTGELFF TGCGCCAGCAGCCCCCACCGGGACAGCACTACCGGGGAGCTGTTTTTT
many TRBJ2-3 TRBV5-6 NA CASSFVLTSTDTQYF TGTGCCAGCAGCTTCGTACTAACTAGCACAGATACGCAGTATTTT
many TRBJ1-5 TRBV28 TRBD1 CASSYRDRGYQPQHF TGTGCCAGCAGTTATCGGGACAGGGGTTATCAGCCCCAGCATTTT
many TRBJ2-5 TRBV5-1 NA CASSLGGTLQETQYF TGCGCCAGCAGCTTGGGGGGGACACTACAAGAGACCCAGTACTTC
many TRBJ1-2 TRBV7-9 TRBD1 CASSPADRGLDYGYTF TGTGCCAGCAGCCCCGCGGACAGGGGGCTAGACTATGGCTACACCTTC
NA TRBJ2-1 TRBV20-1 TRBD2 CSANSGGSYNEQFF TGCAGTGCTAACAGCGGGGGGTCCTACAATGAGCAGTTCTTC
many TRBJ2-1 TRBV29-1 NA CSVIRVWNEQFF TGCAGCGTTATCAGGGTCTGGAATGAGCAGTTCTTC
many TRBJ2-3 TRBV28 NA CASSYTDTQYF TGTGCCAGCAGTTACACAGATACGCAGTATTTT
few TRBJ2-7 TRBV5-1 TRBD1 CASSVTGTVAYEQYF TGCGCCAGCAGCGTGACCGGGACAGTTGCTTACGAGCAGTACTTC
many TRBJ2-4 TRBV6-2/TRBV6-3 NA CASSSSGDKNIQYF TGTGCCAGCAGTTCAAGCGGAGACAAAAACATTCAGTACTTC
NA TRBJ2-1 TRBV6-2/TRBV6-3 NA CASSYLPYNEQFF TGTGCCAGCAGTTACTTGCCTTACAATGAGCAGTTCTTC
many TRBJ1-2 TRBV20-1 TRBD1 CSAPQGGYGYTF TGCAGTGCCCCACAGGGGGGCTATGGCTACACCTTC
many TRBJ1-2 TRBV27 TRBD1 CASTRSQGAGYGYTF TGTGCCAGCACCCGCTCACAGGGGGCAGGGTATGGCTACACCTTC
many TRBJ1-5 TRBV28 NA CASKVGLNQPQHF TGTGCCAGCAAGGTTGGTCTCAATCAGCCCCAGCATTTT
few TRBJ1-2 TRBV20-1 NA CSARKMTNAYNYGYTF TGCAGTGCTAGGAAAATGACAAACGCGTATAACTATGGCTACACCTTC